A single sample gave rise to the 19 T cell receptor beta chains below, sequenced in a study of blood T cell repertoires in COVID-19. Some clones are missing from TCRdb's copy, which holds only in-frame ones; the method was immunoSEQ multiplex PCR. The sample records 150,000 to 200,000 clones, around 80% being singletons. Sequencing was performed on peripheral blood. The origin of the receptors is a man between 65 and 79 years old with active or convalescent COVID-19.

This clone was seen more than once but under ten times. The J gene is TRBJ1-1, the V gene TRBV5-1, with 10 bases matching TRBD1. The V and J ends lost 4 bases and 3 bases, in that order; junction bases with no gene match: 3. CDR3 size: 14 residues. Germline-derived CDR1 and CDR2 are SGHRS and YFSETQ. The CDR3 DNA follows: TGCGCCAGCAGCCCTGGGACAGGGGACACTGAAGCTTTCTTT. Protein sequence: CASSPGTGDTEAFF.

The V gene is TRBV6-5, the J gene TRBJ1-1; 7 bases agree with TRBD1. There are 13 residues in the CDR3. Germline lookup yields CDR1 MNHEY and CDR2 SVGAGI. Trimming cost V 6 bases and J 5 bases; bases outside gene matches: 6. CDR3 sequence reads: CASRQGRWTEAFF. The CDR3 DNA follows: TGTGCCAGCAGACAGGGGAGGTGGACTGAAGCTTTCTTT.

The V and J genes are TRBV27 and TRBJ2-3, with D unclear. This CDR3 has 16 amino acids. In germline, CDR1 is MNHEY, CDR2 SMNVEV (reference sequence). With 5 bases removed from V and 3 bases from J, the gap between germline ends came to 18 bases. CDR3 residues: CASSGMIKRITDTQYF. The CDR3 DNA sequence: TGTGCCAGCAGTGGAATGATTAAGAGGATTACAGATACGCAGTATTTT.

The chain links TRBV5-6 to TRBJ1-3; 7 nucleotides agree with TRBD1. CDR3 length equals 15 residues. V trimming: 3 bases; J trimming: 0 bases; junction bases outside the gene matches: 3. Germline V gene sequence: CDR1 SGHDT, CDR2 YYEEEE. The CDR3 DNA sequence: TGTGCCAGCAGCTCGAGGACAGGCTCTGGAAACACCATATATTTT. Protein product: CASSSRTGSGNTIYF.

The V and J genes are TRBV20-1 and TRBJ2-7; 7 bases line up with TRBD1. CDR1 and CDR2 from the germline V gene are DFQATT and SNEGSKA (reference sequence). The CDR3 covers 13 residues. Unmatched junction bases numbered 6, after V lost 3 bases and J lost 4 bases. CDR3: CSASKTGLYEQYF. CDR3 sequence (DNA): TGCAGTGCTAGTAAGACAGGGTTATACGAGCAGTACTTC.

This chain uses TRBV18 with TRBJ1-5; 7 nucleotides agree with TRBD1. This CDR3 is 14 amino acids long. J lost 7 bases, V lost 6 bases, and 9 bases had no gene match. From germline, CDR1 is KGHSH and CDR2 LQKENI. CDR3 in amino acids: CASSPDRERQPQHF. CDR3 in DNA: TGTGCCAGCTCGCCCGACAGGGAGCGCCAGCCCCAGCATTTT.

The J gene is TRBJ2-4, the V gene TRBV18; 7 nucleotides line up with TRBD2. CDR1 and CDR2 from the germline V gene are KGHSH and LQKENI. V trimming: 2 bases; J trimming: 5 bases; junction bases outside the gene matches: 3. This CDR3 has 14 residues. CDR3 coding DNA: TGTGCCAGCTCACCAACACGGGGGGAAAACATTCAGTACTTC. It codes for CASSPTRGENIQYF.

This CDR3 is CASSQGLSSIPNEQFF. DNA for the CDR3: TGCGCCAGCAGCCAAGGGTTGTCTAGCATCCCGAATGAGCAGTTCTTC. The rearrangement uses TRBV4-1 and TRBJ2-1; D may be TRBD2 (5 bases). Germline V CDR1 and CDR2: MGHRA, YSYEKL. Trimming stripped 1 base from V and 7 bases from J, with 17 bases between. CDR3 length: 16 amino acids.

This clone was seen a few times. V gene TRBV4-3 combines with J gene TRBJ2-1, with 10 bases fitting TRBD2. The germline gives CDR1 LGHNA, CDR2 YSLEER. Trimming took 2 bases from V and 4 from J; bases not matched to a gene: 5. The CDR3 is 16 amino acids. The CDR3 region has the DNA TGCGCCAGCAGCCAATCTAGCGGGGGACAGTACAATGAGCAGTTCTTC. Amino acids: CASSQSSGGQYNEQFF.

The chain is built from TRBV28 and TRBJ1-4, with 10 bases identical to TRBD1. Per germline, CDR1 MDHEN and CDR2 SYDVKM. This CDR3 contains 16 residues. J lost 9 bases, V lost 6 bases, and 13 bases had no gene match. CDR3 sequence reads: CASRNSGTGVSKKLFF. CDR3 in DNA: TGTGCCAGCAGAAACTCCGGGACAGGGGTATCCAAAAAACTGTTTTTT.

CDR3 region: CASSPRRVEYF. CDR3 nucleotide sequence: TGTGCCAGCAGTCCAAGGAGGGTGGAGTACTTC. The chain is built from TRBV21-1 and TRBJ2-4; whether TRBD2, the table's D call, matches the DNA was not checked. TRBV21-1 is tagged as a pseudogene. The CDR3 loop spans 11 amino acids.

The DNA for the CDR3 is TGTGCCAGCAGCTCACAGGGCTTTTCCTACGAGCAGTACTTC. Encoded protein: CASSSQGFSYEQYF. V is TRBV11-2 and J is TRBJ2-7; tentatively, D is TRBD1 (6 bases). The germline V and J ends were trimmed by 4 bases and 1 base, with 11 bases remaining between them. Germline V lookup: CDR1 SGHAT, CDR2 FQNNGV. The CDR3 length is 14 residues.

The chain couples TRBV7-2 to TRBJ1-1; 7 positions agree with TRBD1. The CDR3 sequence is 15 residues long. The V segment lost 0 bases and the J segment 3 bases; nucleotides outside the gene matches: 4. Germline lookup yields CDR1 SGHTA and CDR2 FQGNSA. CDR3 nucleotide sequence: TGTGCCAGCAGCTTAGCCGGGACAGAATACACTGAAGCTTTCTTT. As protein: CASSLAGTEYTEAFF.

The chain couples TRBV5-1 to TRBJ1-2; no firm D call. This CDR3 is 12 amino acids long. The V gene's germline CDR1 is SGHRS and CDR2 YFSETQ. Trimming took off 7 bases at V and 2 bases at J, with 9 bases between the two ends. As DNA, the CDR3 is TGCGCCAGCCCCGGGATGAACTATGGCTACACCTTC. Translation: CASPGMNYGYTF.

J is TRBJ2-5 and V is TRBV6-5; weak D call: TRBD1 (6 bases). Germline V gene sequence: CDR1 MNHEY, CDR2 SVGAGI. The CDR3 totals 14 residues. Between the trimmed V and J ends, which lost 6 bases and 0 bases, there was a span of 11 bases. CDR3 region: CASSARTDQETQYF. CDR3 nucleotides: TGTGCCAGCAGCGCAAGGACAGACCAAGAGACCCAGTACTTC.

The chain employs TRBV10-3 and TRBJ2-3, with TRBD2 matching over 8 bases. The length of the CDR3 is 12 residues. Trimming cost V 10 bases and J 4 bases; bases outside gene matches: 4. Germline V gene data show CDR1 as ENHRY and CDR2 as SYGVKD. CDR3 nucleotide sequence: TGTGCCACCGGGGGGGCCTCAGATACGCAGTATTTT. It yields the protein CATGGASDTQYF.

V usage is TRBV3-1 (or the pseudogene TRBV3-2) and J usage is TRBJ2-2; D is possibly TRBD1 (6 bases). From germline, CDR1 is LGHDT and CDR2 YNNKEL (reference sequence). The CDR3 runs to 15 residues. V dropped 4 bases and J dropped 5 bases, with 14 bases sitting between them. DNA for the CDR3: TGTGCCAGCAGCCCGCAGGGGCAGGAAACCGGGGAGCTGTTTTTT. Protein product: CASSPQGQETGELFF.

This clone was seen once. The chain recombines TRBV30 with TRBJ2-4; D perhaps matches TRBD1 (5 bases). The CDR3 is 14 residues long. CDR1 and CDR2 from the germline V gene are GTSNPN and SVGIG (reference sequence). V was pared by 0 bases and J by 7 bases, with 13 bases between. CDR3: CAWSVWQGMNIQYF. The CDR3 DNA sequence: TGTGCCTGGAGTGTTTGGCAGGGAATGAACATTCAGTACTTC. The whole variable domain, remainder taken from reference TRBV30 and TRBJ2-4, is SQTIHQWPATLVQPVGSPLSLECTVEGTSNPNLYWYRQAAGRGLQLLFYSVGIGQISSEVPQNLSASRPQDRQFILSSKKLLLSDSGFYLCAWSVWQGMNIQYFGAGTRLSVL.

The CDR3 spells CASRLARTVPSGANVLTF. Here the CDR3 DNA reads TGTGCCAGCAGGCTCGCACGGACAGTCCCCTCTGGGGCCAACGTCCTGACTTTC. The gene calls are TRBV11-2 and TRBJ2-6; weak D call: TRBD1 (6 bases). V lost 6 bases, J lost 0 bases, and 18 bases lay in between. CDR1 SGHAT and CDR2 FQNNGV come from the germline V gene. The CDR3 covers 18 residues.